This T cell receptor beta chain was sequenced for a study of blood T cell repertoires in COVID-19. Method: immunoSEQ multiplex PCR; TCRdb's copy keeps in-frame clones and lacks some. The data hold under 150,000 clones, with about 85% observed a single time. The CDR3 extends over 16 amino acids. Germline V lookup: CDR1 LNHDA, CDR2 SQIVND (reference sequence). The germline V and J ends were trimmed by 3 bases and 2 bases, with 14 bases remaining between them. The chain uses TRBV19 and TRBJ1-5; no clear D. Sample: peripheral blood. The TCR originated in a woman in her thirties or forties with active or convalescent COVID-19. The chain's CDR3 is CASSIRGERGNQPQHF. The DNA for the CDR3 is TGTGCCAGTAGTATTCGGGGTGAGAGGGGCAATCAGCCCCAGCATTTT.